The rows below give T cell receptor beta chains drawn from one sample of a study of primary melanoma T cells and metastatic recurrence. Profiling relied on immunoSEQ multiplex PCR, and the TCRdb table lists in-frame clones only, not all of them. The data contain some 710 clones, 79% of them singletons. Sequencing used melanoma tumor tissue. These receptors all come from a human donor with melanoma. Both conserved end residues are part of each CDR3. The order of the fields is CDR3 length, J gene, clone size, D gene, V gene, CDR3 DNA, CDR3 protein. The D gene is left open where the match is weak. Expanded clones get a size class; other rows say once, few or many, or leave the size out.

>14|TRBJ2-7|few|NA|TRBV18
TGTGCCAGCTCGCGACCCGGGGCAACCTACGAGCAGTACTTC
CASSRPGATYEQYF
>15|TRBJ1-1|NA|TRBD1|TRBV11-3
TGTGCCAGCAGCTTAGGAACAGGGGCAGCCACTGAAGCTTTCTTT
CASSLGTGAATEAFF
>13|TRBJ1-1|NA|TRBD1|TRBV6-8
TGTGCCAGCAGTAAAGACAGGGTGACTGAAGCTTTCTTT
CASSKDRVTEAFF
>12|TRBJ1-1|NA|NA|TRBV28
TGTGCCAGCAGTACCGGTGGGACTGAAGCTTTCTTT
CASSTGGTEAFF
>14|TRBJ2-5|NA|NA|TRBV11-1
TGTGCCAGCAAACTATACGGCAGTGGGGAGACCCAGTACTTC
CASKLYGSGETQYF
>16|TRBJ1-4|few|TRBD1|TRBV6-8
TGTGCCAGCAGTTATTTTGGACAGGGGTCTAATGAAAAACTGTTTTTT
CASSYFGQGSNEKLFF
>15|TRBJ2-7|NA|TRBD1|TRBV18
TGTGCCAGCTCACGAGGACAGGGCCCCTCCTACGAGCAGTACTTC
CASSRGQGPSYEQYF
>16|TRBJ2-4|NA|TRBD1|TRBV11-3
TGTGCCAGCAGCGTATTACAGGGGGCCGCCAAAAACATTCAGTACTTC
CASSVLQGAAKNIQYF
>14|TRBJ2-5|NA|NA|TRBV11-3
TGTGCCAGCAGCTTGGCTGCAGGTAAAAAGACCCAGTACTTC
CASSLAAGKKTQYF
>15|TRBJ2-3|NA|TRBD1|TRBV11-3
TGTGCCAGCAGCCCGGCGACAGGGGGAGCGGATACGCAGTATTTT
CASSPATGGADTQYF
>14|TRBJ1-5|NA|TRBD1|TRBV28
TGTGCCAGCACCCTCCAGACAGGGAATCAGCCCCAGCATTTT
CASTLQTGNQPQHF
>14|TRBJ1-2|NA|NA|TRBV28
TGTGCCAGCAGTTACAAGGACCGAAACTATGGCTACACCTTC
CASSYKDRNYGYTF
>16|TRBJ2-3|NA|NA|TRBV29-1
TGCAGCGTTGAAGATGGGGCCAGAAGGAGGACAGATACGCAGTATTTT
CSVEDGARRRTDTQYF
>16|TRBJ2-3|NA|TRBD2|TRBV7-1
TGTGCCAGCAGCCCCCGGGTAGCGGGGAATGTAGATACGCAGTATTTT
CASSPRVAGNVDTQYF
>13|TRBJ1-1|once|NA|TRBV6-8
TGTGCCAGCAGTTACGGCTGGGACACTGAAGCTTTCTTT
CASSYGWDTEAFF
>14|TRBJ1-4|large|NA|TRBV11-3
TGTGCCAGCAGCTTGGGTGGGGCACGGGAAAAACTGTTTTTT
CASSLGGAREKLFF
>16|TRBJ2-2|few|TRBD1|TRBV11-3
TGTGCCAGCAGCTTGGCGGGACAGGGGGCGCACGGGGAGCTGTTTTTT
CASSLAGQGAHGELFF
>17|TRBJ2-1|NA|TRBD2|TRBV6-8
TGTGCCAGCAGTTTCCTCTATAGCGGGGGGGCCACCCATGAGCAGTTCTTC
CASSFLYSGGATHEQFF
>15|TRBJ2-5|NA|TRBD2|TRBV11-3
TGTGCCAGCAGCTTAAACGGGGGGTTCCAAGAGACCCAGTACTTC
CASSLNGGFQETQYF
>14|TRBJ2-7|NA|TRBD2|TRBV29-1
TGCAGCGTTGAAGATCCAGGGAGGGCCTACGAGCAGTACTTC
CSVEDPGRAYEQYF
>13|TRBJ2-7|large|TRBD2|TRBV6-8
TGTGCCAGCAAGCGGGGCAGGGCTTACGAGCAGTACTTC
CASKRGRAYEQYF
>15|TRBJ1-2|few|NA|TRBV11-3
TGTGCCAGCAGCTTAGGGCTGGGGACGGGATATGGCTACACCTTC
CASSLGLGTGYGYTF
>16|TRBJ2-1|NA|NA|TRBV6-8
TGTGCCAGCAGTTCCCAGAGAAGCTCCCTCTACAATGAGCAGTTCTTC
CASSSQRSSLYNEQFF
>16|TRBJ1-6|large|TRBD1|TRBV11-3
TGTGCCAGCACCACTTATGGTAGACAGGGAAATTCACCCCTCCACTTT
CASTTYGRQGNSPLHF
>16|TRBJ1-2|NA|TRBD1|TRBV28
TGTGCCAGCAGTTCCCCGGGCGGGACAGACCTCTATGGCTACACCTTC
CASSSPGGTDLYGYTF
>14|TRBJ1-1|NA|NA|TRBV5-1
TGCGCCAGCAGCTTGGTTTCACAGTTTGGTGAAGCTTTCTTT
CASSLVSQFGEAFF
>16|TRBJ1-2|NA|TRBD1|TRBV11-3
TGTGCCAGCAGCCCTAGTTCGGGACAGGCTAACTATGGCTACACCTTC
CASSPSSGQANYGYTF
>17|TRBJ2-7|NA|NA|TRBV10-3
TGTGCCATCAGTGAGCAACGCGGGACTTCTTACACCTACGAGCAGTACTTC
CAISEQRGTSYTYEQYF
>12|TRBJ2-1|NA|NA|TRBV30
TGTGCCTGGAGTTTGTCGGGTCGTGAGCAGTTCTTC
CAWSLSGREQFF
>15|TRBJ1-2|NA|TRBD1|TRBV6-8
TGTGCCAGCAGAGGACAGGGCGCAGCTAACTATGGCTACACCTTC
CASRGQGAANYGYTF
>17|TRBJ1-2|NA|NA|TRBV11-3
TGTGCCAGCAGCCGGACGGATGAGGCTGGAAAGACCTATGGCTACACCTTC
CASSRTDEAGKTYGYTF
>13|TRBJ2-1|NA|NA|TRBV7-1
TGTGCCAGCAGCCCAGCGGTTTACAATGAGCAGTTCTTC
CASSPAVYNEQFF
>13|TRBJ2-1|NA|NA|TRBV14
TGTGCCAGCAGCCAAGGAGGGAGGAGGGAGCAGTTCTTC
CASSQGGRREQFF
>14|TRBJ2-5|NA|NA|TRBV28
TGTGCCAGCAGTTTCCAGGGGAGGCAAGAGACCCAGTACTTC
CASSFQGRQETQYF
>13|TRBJ1-5|NA|NA|TRBV23-1
TGCGCCAGCAGCTCCGGGCCTAGCCAGCCCCAGCATTTT
CASSSGPSQPQHF
>14|TRBJ2-1|NA|NA|TRBV5-1
TGCGCCAGCAGCTTGGGGGGGACCCCCAATGAGCAGTTCTTC
CASSLGGTPNEQFF
>14|TRBJ2-1|large|NA|TRBV12-5
TGTGCCAGCACCTCGTACACCTCGATCAATGAGCAGTTCTTC
CASTSYTSINEQFF
>17|TRBJ2-2|NA|NA|TRBV1
TGCGCCAGCAGCCAAGCCCGCGGGGGCTGGAACACCGGGGAGCTGTTTTTT
CASSQARGGWNTGELFF
>14|TRBJ2-2|NA|TRBD1|TRBV12-5
TGTGCCAGCTTCCGACAGGGGAGTCCCGGGGAGCTGTTTTTT
CASFRQGSPGELFF
>13|TRBJ1-2|NA|NA|TRBV29-1
TGCAGCGCCTCCCGGACAGATCTCTATGGCTACACCTTC
CSASRTDLYGYTF
>15|TRBJ2-5|NA|NA|TRBV15
TGTGCCACCAGCAGAGACACCGGGACCCGGGAGACCCAGTACTTC
CATSRDTGTRETQYF
>16|TRBJ2-6|NA|TRBD1|TRBV15
TGTGCCACCAGCAGACCGGACAGGGCTGGGGCCAACGTCCTGACTTTC
CATSRPDRAGANVLTF
>17|TRBJ2-3|once|NA|TRBV29-1
TGCAGCGTCCCCGTGAGGAGAACAGGTTTAAACACAGATACGCAGTATTTT
CSVPVRRTGLNTDTQYF
>14|TRBJ2-2|NA|NA|TRBV19
TGTGCCAGTACTCCCGGACAGCACACCGGGGAGCTGTTTTTT
CASTPGQHTGELFF
>18|TRBJ2-2|NA|TRBD2|TRBV28
TGTGCCAGCAGTTCTGACCTCACAGCGGGGAAGAACACCGGGGAACTGTTTTTT
CASSSDLTAGKNTGELFF
>14|TRBJ2-3|NA|NA|TRBV5-1
TGCGCCAGCAGCTCTGCCTCAGGGACAGATACGCAGTATTTT
CASSSASGTDTQYF
>14|TRBJ1-2|NA|NA|TRBV16
TGTGCCAGCAGCCGGCCCGGGGGGGCCTATGGCTACACCTTC
CASSRPGGAYGYTF
>15|TRBJ1-4|large|TRBD1|TRBV11-3
TGTGCCAGCAGCTTAGGAACAGGGGGCGGTGAAAAACTGTTTTTT
CASSLGTGGGEKLFF
>15|TRBJ2-2|NA|NA|TRBV28
TGTGCCAGCATGGGAGCCCGGGTCTTAGTCGGGGAGCTGTTTTTT
CASMGARVLVGELFF
>16|TRBJ2-7|NA|TRBD2|TRBV11-3
TGTGCCAGCAGCCGGACCGGGGGGGGCAGGGTCCACGAGCAGTACTTC
CASSRTGGGRVHEQYF
>14|TRBJ2-7|NA|NA|TRBV6-8
TGTGCCAGCAGTAGACCGGCAAGCTCCTACGAGCAGTACTTC
CASSRPASSYEQYF
>14|TRBJ1-6|NA|NA|TRBV6-8
TGTGCCAGCAGTAGGGGCTCCTATAATTCACCCCTCCACTTT
CASSRGSYNSPLHF
>15|TRBJ1-1|NA|NA|TRBV6-8
TGTGCCAGCCGTCTTAGGTGGGGGACGAACACTGAAGCTTTCTTT
CASRLRWGTNTEAFF
>13|TRBJ2-7|once|NA|TRBV28
TGTGCCAGCAGAATCGACAGCTCCTACGAGCAGTACTTC
CASRIDSSYEQYF